Each of the 15 T cell receptor beta chains below was sequenced from the same sample in a study of CD8 T cells in ankylosing spondylitis. TCRdb redid the calling of the 5' RACE reads with MiXCR, one entry per CDR3 protein. Among some 250,000 distinct CDR3 sequences listed, around 9.1% were seen once. Sequencing was done on a sample of blood, either unsorted or a sorted T cell fraction (not recorded which). These receptor sequences come from a male donor with ankylosing spondylitis or in good health (not recorded which).

There are many counts of this clonotype. The gene calls are TRBV6-1 and TRBJ2-3; 9 bases are a match to TRBD2. The CDR3 contains 16 residues. The ends lost 6 bases at V and 4 bases at J; junction bases unmatched: 11. In germline, CDR1 is MNHNS, CDR2 SASEGT. DNA of the CDR3: TGTGCCAGCAGCAGAAGTAGCGGGAGCGGGCCAGATACGCAGTATTTT. It yields the protein CASSRSSGSGPDTQYF.

This clonotype was counted at least ten times. The gene calls are TRBV5-1 and TRBJ2-1; maybe TRBD2 (7 bases). CDR1 SGHRS and CDR2 YFSETQ come from the germline V gene. Trimming left V 4 bases short and J 5 bases short, with 22 bases between. This CDR3 contains 17 residues. DNA for the CDR3: TGCGCCAGCAGCCGGCCGTGGGGGGGGCTAGCGGACAATGAGCAGTTCTTC. It yields the protein CASSRPWGGLADNEQFF.

This clonotype was counted only a few times. The genes are TRBV27 and TRBJ2-4, with D possibly matching TRBD2 (5 bases). From germline, CDR1 is MNHEY and CDR2 SMNVEV (reference sequence). This CDR3 has 14 amino acids. The V end lost 5 bases, the J end lost 10 bases, and 18 bases lay between the germline ends. The CDR3 DNA follows: TGTGCCAGCAGTATAACCGACTACCTAGGAATTCAGTACTTC. Its translation: CASSITDYLGIQYF.

This clonotype was observed many times. J is TRBJ1-5 and V is TRBV24-1; D ambiguous. The CDR3 length is 13 residues. Germline CDR1 reads KGHDR; CDR2 reads SFDVKD. Deletions cut 11 bases from V and 3 bases from J, with 13 bases between. CDR3 bases: TGTGCCATTGGGAGAGGGTCCAATCAGCCCCAGCATTTT. This codes for CAIGRGSNQPQHF.

Ten or more counts support this clonotype. The chain is built from TRBV9 and TRBJ2-5; maybe TRBD1 (5 bases). Per germline, CDR1 SGDLS and CDR2 YYNGEE. V lost 3 bases and J 1 base, leaving 13 bases between the germline ends. The CDR3 spans 15 residues. This chain's CDR3 is CASSEPRDFQETQYF. CDR3 nucleotides: TGTGCCAGCAGCGAACCCAGGGATTTCCAAGAGACCCAGTACTTC.

This clonotype was observed at least ten times. This sequence joins TRBV29-1 and TRBJ2-2; D is undetermined. Trimming left V 3 bases short and J 1 base short, with 9 bases between. CDR3 length equals 14 residues. Germline lookup yields CDR1 SQVTM and CDR2 ANQGSEA. The CDR3 DNA follows: TGCAGCGTTGATGCCGGGCGGAACACCGGGGAGCTGTTTTTT. Translating it yields CSVDAGRNTGELFF.

This clonotype occurred a few times. The chain couples TRBV4-2 to TRBJ2-1; D uncertain. Germline CDR1 LGHNA, CDR2 YNFKEQ. CDR3 length: 13 residues. V lost 0 bases to trimming and J lost 3 bases, with 3 bases between them. DNA of the CDR3: TGTGCCAGCAGCCAAGAGGACTACAATGAGCAGTTCTTC. Amino acids: CASSQEDYNEQFF.

This clonotype was picked up many times. V is TRBV20-1 and J is TRBJ2-2, with unresolved D. This CDR3 comprises 13 residues. The germline V gene encodes CDR1 DFQATT and CDR2 SNEGSKA (reference sequence). Trimming removed 1 base from V and 5 bases from J, with 8 bases in between. CDR3 sequence reads: CSARVQQTGELFF. CDR3 DNA sequence: TGCAGTGCTAGAGTACAGCAAACCGGGGAGCTGTTTTTT.

In its sample, this clonotype was seen many times. The gene calls are TRBV7-9 and TRBJ2-1; D might be TRBD1 or TRBD2, each matching 5 bases. The CDR3 covers 15 residues. The V end was cut by 4 bases, the J end by 4 bases, with 14 bases between. Germline CDR1 reads SEHNR; CDR2 reads FQNEAQ (reference sequence). CDR3 bases: TGTGCCAGCAGCTCTCAGGGAGAACGGTACAATGAGCAGTTCTTC. Protein product: CASSSQGERYNEQFF.

This clonotype was observed many times. This chain connects TRBV20-1 to TRBJ1-5; D is possibly TRBD1 (5 bases). Germline CDR1 and CDR2: DFQATT and SNEGSKA (reference sequence). The ends were cut back, 6 bases at V and 4 bases at J, with 13 bases in the middle. This CDR3 region has 13 residues. The CDR3 loop is CSAATGGNQPQHF. The CDR3 DNA sequence: TGCAGTGCAGCAACCGGGGGAAATCAGCCCCAGCATTTT.

The CDR3 DNA is TGTGCCAGCAGTACTAGACTAGCGGGAGGCTCACGCGAGCAGTACTTC. This translates into CASSTRLAGGSREQYF. The chain has TRBV12-3 or TRBV12-4 and TRBJ2-7; 13 nucleotides match TRBD2. This CDR3 is 16 amino acids long. V shed 5 bases and J 6 bases; nucleotides not matched to a gene: 10.

There are a few counts of this clonotype. Germline is not matched at one junction end, which may reflect a read error. The rearrangement joins TRBV20-1 to TRBJ2-4; possible D gene TRBD1, 6 bases. Germline CDR1 reads DFQATT; CDR2 reads SNEGSKA (reference sequence). The CDR3 extends over 17 amino acids. Here the CDR3 DNA reads TGCTGTGCTAGAGATGTTGTAACAGGGCTAGACAAAAACATTCAGTACTTC. It yields the protein CCARDVVTGLDKNIQYF.

This clonotype was counted ten times or more. The chain joins TRBV11-1 to TRBJ2-5; unclear D gene. Germline V lookup: CDR1 SGHAT, CDR2 FQDESV (reference sequence). V was cut by 0 bases and J by 4 bases, with 9 bases left in between. The CDR3 spans 14 residues. The CDR3 DNA follows: TGTGCCAGCAGCTTAGCTACCGCGGTAGAGACCCAGTACTTC. This translates into CASSLATAVETQYF.

This clonotype was seen at least ten times. The chain couples TRBV6-5 to TRBJ2-7, with 7 bases identical to TRBD1. The CDR3 has 15 amino acids. With V trimmed by 4 bases and J by 6 bases, 12 bases remained unmatched. Germline V gene data show CDR1 as MNHEY and CDR2 as SVGAGI. The CDR3 DNA is TGTGCCAGCAGTTCGCGACCCAGACAGGGACGCGAGCAGTACTTC. It codes for CASSSRPRQGREQYF.

This chain uses TRBV30 with TRBJ2-5, with TRBD2 identical over 8 bases. V shed 2 bases and J 2 bases; nucleotides not matched to a gene: 4. The CDR3 extends over 14 amino acids. Germline values: CDR1 GTSNPN, CDR2 SVGIG (reference sequence). The CDR3: CAWSTSGGQETQYF. CDR3 coding DNA: TGTGCCTGGAGTACTAGCGGAGGGCAAGAGACCCAGTACTTC.